What follows describes a single T cell receptor (beta chain). Using a J-beta primer mix together with a sample-barcoded 5' primer, a second PCR was run for roughly 7 to 12 cycles. TCRdb reprocessed the 5' RACE reads with MiXCR, giving one entry per CDR3 protein. Among over a million distinct CDR3 sequences listed, roughly 43% were seen once. The source of the sample is a study of blood T cells in healthy people across ages. The CDR3 contains 13 residues. CDR1 is SNHLY, CDR2 FYNNEI, per germline. Sequences were obtained from blood. V usage is TRBV2 and J usage is TRBJ2-5; either TRBD1 or TRBD2 may fit D (6 bases each). The DNA matches TRBJ2-7 better at its end, which makes the J call doubtful. The origin of this receptor is a woman aged 18-35 years in good health. The DNA for the CDR3 is TGTGCCAGCACGACAGGTGGAGGGTCCGAGCAGTACTTC. Its protein product is CASTTGGGSEQYF.